The following is a T cell receptor (beta chain) sequence with its context. What it binds is not known. This entry comes from a study of T cell responses to AZD1222 COVID-19 vaccine. Study information: Investigators merged groups given second doses at roughly 4 or roughly 12 weeks.

Profiling relied on immunoSEQ multiplex PCR, and the TCRdb table lists in-frame clones only, not all of them. This sample yields over 130,000 clones, of which 94% are seen a single time; around 1.3% belongs to the top ten. General study results and limits: CD4 TCRs linked to vaccination spanned spike, dominating at 160-218 and 743-854. Only 5 or 6 individuals given AZD1222 were seropositive at baseline. Spike-specific TCRs gained breadth and depth after people received two AZD1222 doses.

CDR3 size: 14 residues. V lost 3 bases and J lost 6, with 13 bases in between. Germline assignment: CDR1 SEHNR and CDR2 FQNEAQ (reference sequence). This chain uses TRBV7-9 with TRBJ2-3; TRBD1 or TRBD2 may be the D gene (5 bases each). The specimen comprised peripheral blood, sampled on day 0 of AZD1222 vaccination. The source of this sequence is an adult in good health. The CDR3 DNA reads TGTGCCAGCAGCTTGGGTCGGGGCCTGGATACGCAGTATTTT. Its protein is CASSLGRGLDTQYF.